The 30 T cell receptor beta chains given below trace back to one sample, sequenced in a study of STAT5B mutations in CD4+ large granular lymphocyte leukemia. Sequenced by immunoSEQ multiplex PCR; TCRdb stores in-frame clones only, minus some. Of about 38,000 clones listed, 70% to 80% are singletons. The sample comprised CD4+ T cells from blood buffy coats. Source of these receptors: a human donor in good health.

The genes are TRBV7-2 and TRBJ2-2; 13 nucleotides match TRBD2. The CDR3 loop spans 17 amino acids. With V trimmed by 3 bases and J by 2 bases, 3 bases remained unmatched. Germline CDR1 and CDR2: SGHTA and FQGNSA. CDR3 region: CASSFRTSGSNTGELFF. The CDR3, as DNA: TGTGCCAGCAGCTTTAGGACTAGCGGGAGTAACACCGGGGAGCTGTTTTTT.

V and J are TRBV5-1 and TRBJ2-5; weak D call: TRBD2 (5 bases). The CDR3 extends over 12 amino acids. Trimming left V 4 bases short and J 5 bases short, with 9 bases between. Germline V lookup: CDR1 SGHRS, CDR2 YFSETQ. The CDR3 nucleotides read TGCGCCAGCAGCCTGGACTCCGAGACCCAGTACTTC. Protein sequence: CASSLDSETQYF. Looking up the rest from reference TRBV5-1 and TRBJ2-5 gives the full variable domain: KAGVTQTPRYLIKTRGQQVTLSCSPISGHRSVSWYQQTPGQGLQFLFEYFSETQRNKGNFPGRFSGRQFSNSRSEMNVSTLELGDSALYLCASSLDSETQYFGPGTRLLVL.

The sample holds one count of this clone. The chain uses TRBV9 and TRBJ2-7; 7 bases map to TRBD2. Germline lookup yields CDR1 SGDLS and CDR2 YYNGEE. CDR3 length: 15 residues. V lost 0 bases and J lost 2; bases outside the gene matches: 5. The CDR3 region is CASSVGGGRTYEQYF. CDR3 nucleotides: TGTGCCAGCAGCGTAGGCGGGGGAAGGACCTACGAGCAGTACTTC.

CDR3: CASSPRTGGSYEQYF. The CDR3 nucleotides are TGTGCCAGCAGCCCTCGGACAGGGGGCTCCTACGAGCAGTACTTC. This chain joins TRBV7-9 and TRBJ2-7, with TRBD1 matching over 10 bases. Germline values: CDR1 SEHNR, CDR2 FQNEAQ (reference sequence). The CDR3 loop spans 15 amino acids. V shed 5 bases, J shed 0 bases, and the junction held 4 bases outside the gene matches.

The chain carries TRBV7-2 and TRBJ2-7; 13 nucleotides line up with TRBD2. CDR1 SGHTA and CDR2 FQGNSA come from the germline V gene. There are 15 residues in the CDR3. V lost 5 bases, J lost 6 bases, and 7 bases stayed unmatched. CDR3 nucleotide sequence: TGTGCCAGCAGCGGGACTAGCGGGATGGGGGGCGAGCAGTACTTC. Its translation: CASSGTSGMGGEQYF.

Here the CDR3 DNA reads TGCAGCGTTCGACAGGGGGCGGCCACCGGGGAGCTGTTTTTT. This codes for CSVRQGAATGELFF. The rearrangement links TRBV29-1 to TRBJ2-2; 10 nucleotides align to TRBD1. Germline V gene sequence: CDR1 SQVTM, CDR2 ANQGSEA. The CDR3 totals 14 residues. Losses at the gene ends were 5 bases for V and 4 bases for J; bases not matched to a gene: 4.

V usage is TRBV27 and J usage is TRBJ2-2, with 8 bases that match TRBD2. Germline V gene data show CDR1 as MNHEY and CDR2 as SMNVEV (reference sequence). The V segment lost 3 bases and the J segment 4 bases; nucleotides outside the gene matches: 7. This CDR3 spans 16 amino acids. The CDR3 bases are TGTGCCAGCAGTTTGACCGGGGGGGCCGGCACCGGGGAGCTGTTTTTT. Amino acid sequence: CASSLTGGAGTGELFF.

This clone occurred once. The V gene is TRBV4-1, the J gene TRBJ1-3; 10 positions match TRBD1. This CDR3 region has 16 residues. In germline, CDR1 is MGHRA, CDR2 YSYEKL. The V and J ends lost 1 base and 0 bases, in that order; junction bases with no gene match: 0. The CDR3 loop reads CASSQGTGGSGNTIYF. CDR3 nucleotides: TGCGCCAGCAGCCAAGGGACAGGGGGCTCTGGAAACACCATATATTTT.

This chain joins TRBV6-1 and TRBJ2-7; 9 bases match TRBD1. The CDR3 totals 16 residues. V lost 3 bases and J lost 4; bases outside the gene matches: 10. CDR1 and CDR2 from the germline V gene are MNHNS and SASEGT. The CDR3 nucleotides read TGTGCCAGCAGTGATCCCGGGACAGGGAAGTGGTACGAGCAGTACTTC. Residues: CASSDPGTGKWYEQYF.

This CDR3 is CASSYGEQGYEQYF. The CDR3, as DNA: TGTGCCAGCAGTTACGGTGAACAGGGATACGAGCAGTACTTC. The rearrangement joins TRBV6-6 to TRBJ2-7; possible D gene TRBD1, 6 bases. The germline gives CDR1 MNHNY, CDR2 SVGAGI (reference sequence). Trimming shortened V by 2 bases and J by 4 bases, and 12 bases separated the two germline ends. This CDR3 region has 14 residues.

The chain couples TRBV18 to TRBJ2-1, with 12 bases aligning to TRBD2. Germline CDR1 reads KGHSH; CDR2 reads LQKENI. The V segment lost 5 bases and the J segment 12 bases; nucleotides outside the gene matches: 8. This CDR3 has 14 amino acids. The CDR3 region is CASSTSGRSPGQFF. The CDR3 bases are TGTGCCAGCTCAACTAGCGGGAGGTCCCCGGGGCAGTTCTTC.

This clone was counted only a few times. CDR3 DNA sequence: TGTGCCAGCAGCGCGAACCGGGACAGTTCCTACGAGCAGTACTTC. Its translation is CASSANRDSSYEQYF. The V call is TRBV11-2, the J call TRBJ2-7; 7 nucleotides align to TRBD1. The J segment lost 1 base and the V segment lost 5 bases, leaving 8 bases of the junction unmatched. The germline V gene has CDR1 SGHAT and CDR2 FQNNGV. The CDR3 runs to 15 residues.

This chain connects TRBV7-9 to TRBJ2-7; 8 positions match TRBD1. The germline gives CDR1 SEHNR, CDR2 FQNEAQ (reference sequence). The CDR3 sequence is 14 residues long. J lost 6 bases, V lost 8 bases, and 12 bases had no gene match. The CDR3 nucleotides read TGTGCCAGCGGGGTCGGACAGGGCGCTGCCGAGCAGTACTTC. Translated: CASGVGQGAAEQYF.

The V call is TRBV10-3, the J call TRBJ2-3; D remains unclear. The V gene lost 3 bases and the J gene lost 1 base, with 11 bases spanning the gap. This CDR3 is built from 15 residues. Germline lookup yields CDR1 ENHRY and CDR2 SYGVKD. The CDR3 is CAISDWTLRTDTQYF. The CDR3 DNA reads TGTGCCATCAGTGACTGGACCCTCCGCACAGATACGCAGTATTTT.

The rearrangement joins TRBV19 to TRBJ2-7, with 11 positions matching TRBD1. Trimming cost V 4 bases and J 6 bases; bases outside gene matches: 8. CDR3 length: 15 amino acids. Germline CDR1 LNHDA, CDR2 SQIVND (reference sequence). CDR3 region: CASSRGTGGQLEQYF. The CDR3 nucleotides are TGTGCCAGTAGTAGAGGGACAGGGGGACAACTCGAGCAGTACTTC.

The genes are TRBV19 and TRBJ1-2; the match to TRBD1 covers 7 bases. Germline V lookup: CDR1 LNHDA, CDR2 SQIVND (reference sequence). The ends lost 2 bases at V and 2 bases at J; junction bases unmatched: 2. CDR3 length: 14 amino acids. The CDR3 is CASSIMGQNYGYTF. The CDR3 nucleotides are TGTGCCAGTAGTATAATGGGACAGAACTATGGCTACACCTTC.

The chain couples TRBV5-1 to TRBJ2-7, with a tentative D call TRBD2 (6 bases). Per germline, CDR1 SGHRS and CDR2 YFSETQ. The CDR3 is 15 residues long. V shed 4 bases and J shed 3 bases, with 17 bases lying between them. The CDR3 is CASSPQGGRSYEQYF. The CDR3 DNA reads TGCGCCAGCAGCCCTCAGGGAGGACGGAGCTACGAGCAGTACTTC. Looking up the rest from reference TRBV5-1 and TRBJ2-7 gives the full variable domain: KAGVTQTPRYLIKTRGQQVTLSCSPISGHRSVSWYQQTPGQGLQFLFEYFSETQRNKGNFPGRFSGRQFSNSRSEMNVSTLELGDSALYLCASSPQGGRSYEQYFGPGTRLTVT.

This chain joins TRBV6-1 and TRBJ2-7, with D possibly called TRBD1 or TRBD2 (5 bases each). Looked up from germline, CDR1 is MNHNS and CDR2 is SASEGT. The CDR3 spans 15 residues. Trimming took 7 bases from V and 1 from J, leaving 17 bases between them. The CDR3 reads CASTRGLFGSYEQYF. CDR3 coding DNA: TGTGCCAGCACCCGGGGCCTTTTTGGGTCCTACGAGCAGTACTTC.

The chain carries TRBV6-5 and TRBJ2-7, with a tentative D call TRBD1 (5 bases). The CDR3 has 15 amino acids. Germline CDR1 reads MNHEY; CDR2 reads SVGAGI. The V end lost 0 bases, the J end lost 0 bases, and 9 bases lay between the germline ends. In DNA, the CDR3 is TGTGCCAGCAGTTACTCAGACAGATTCTCCTACGAGCAGTACTTC. Translating it yields CASSYSDRFSYEQYF.

The chain has TRBV29-1 and TRBJ2-7, with 10 bases fitting TRBD2. Germline-derived CDR1 and CDR2 are SQVTM and ANQGSEA. The CDR3 loop spans 14 amino acids. V trimming: 6 bases; J trimming: 6 bases; junction bases outside the gene matches: 11. The CDR3 DNA is TGCAGCGTGGGCTCTAGCGGGAGTTGGCGCGAGCAGTACTTC. As protein: CSVGSSGSWREQYF.

This sequence joins TRBV5-1 and TRBJ2-5; possibly TRBD1 for D (6 bases). Trimming took off 4 bases at V and 5 bases at J, with 18 bases between the two ends. The germline V gene has CDR1 SGHRS and CDR2 YFSETQ. CDR3 length equals 15 residues. For the CDR3, the DNA is TGCGCCAGCAGCATCCGACAGGAGCGAGGGGAGACCCAGTACTTC. Translating it yields CASSIRQERGETQYF.

The chain joins TRBV6-6 to TRBJ1-5; no definite D call. The V end was cut by 7 bases, the J end by 3 bases, with 13 bases between. The CDR3 has 14 residues. The V gene's germline CDR1 is MNHNY and CDR2 SVGAGI (reference sequence). The CDR3 is CASTRSRDNQPQHF. The CDR3, as DNA: TGTGCCAGCACGCGGTCTAGGGACAATCAGCCCCAGCATTTT.

V usage is TRBV6-6 and J usage is TRBJ2-1, with D uncertain. Germline V CDR1 and CDR2: MNHNY, SVGAGI (reference sequence). V was pared by 7 bases and J by 10 bases, with 8 bases between. This CDR3 is 10 amino acids long. The CDR3 DNA reads TGTGCCAGCACGGGCGGAGAGCAGTTCTTC. It codes for CASTGGEQFF.

The chain couples TRBV6-1 to TRBJ2-3; TRBD2 matches 8 bases. CDR1 MNHNS and CDR2 SASEGT come from the germline V gene. The CDR3 extends over 14 amino acids. V shed 8 bases and J 4 bases; nucleotides not matched to a gene: 8. The CDR3 sequence is CASWAGGDPDTQYF. The CDR3 coding sequence is TGTGCCAGCTGGGCGGGGGGCGACCCAGATACGCAGTATTTT.

This clone was seen a handful of times. The V call is TRBV18, the J call TRBJ1-2; D ambiguous. The germline CDR1 and CDR2 sequences are KGHSH and LQKENI. Between the trimmed V and J ends, which lost 0 bases and 6 bases, there was a span of 5 bases. This CDR3 spans 12 amino acids. CDR3 in amino acids: CASSPPWDGYTF. In DNA form, the CDR3 reads TGTGCCAGCTCACCACCGTGGGATGGCTACACCTTC.

This chain links TRBV7-7 with TRBJ2-5; the match to TRBD1 covers 8 bases. V trimming: 0 bases; J trimming: 5 bases; junction bases outside the gene matches: 8. The CDR3 has 16 residues. Germline CDR1 is SSHAT and CDR2 is FNYEAQ (reference sequence). The CDR3 DNA reads as TGTGCCAGCAGCTTAGCTGGTGGGACAGGCGGGGAGACCCAGTACTTC. It yields the protein CASSLAGGTGGETQYF. The full variable domain, with the rest looked up from reference TRBV7-7 and TRBJ2-5, is GAGVSQSPRYKVTKRGQDVTLRCDPISSHATLYWYQQALGQGPEFLTYFNYEAQPDKSGLPSDRFSAERPEGSISTLTIQRTEQRDSAMYRCASSLAGGTGGETQYFGPGTRLLVL.

The genes are TRBV30 and TRBJ1-2; 7 bases align to TRBD1. The ends lost 2 bases at V and 4 bases at J; junction bases unmatched: 7. The CDR3 has 14 residues. The germline V gene has CDR1 GTSNPN and CDR2 SVGIG (reference sequence). CDR3 in DNA: TGTGCCTGGAGTACCCCGGGACAGTTCTATGGCTACACCTTC. Translating gives CAWSTPGQFYGYTF.

The gene calls are TRBV5-5 and TRBJ2-1; 10 bases line up with TRBD2. The CDR3 spans 16 residues. CDR1 SGHKS and CDR2 YYEKEE come from the germline V gene (reference sequence). The J segment lost 3 bases and the V segment lost 0 bases, leaving 3 bases of the junction unmatched. The CDR3 sequence is CASSLAGTSDYNEQFF. In DNA, the CDR3 is TGTGCCAGCAGCTTGGCCGGGACTAGCGACTACAATGAGCAGTTCTTC. The full variable domain, its missing parts supplied by reference TRBV5-5 and TRBJ2-1, is DAGVTQSPTHLIKTRGQQVTLRCSPISGHKSVSWYQQVLGQGPQFIFQYYEKEERGRGNFPDRFSARQFPNYSSELNVNALLLGDSALYLCASSLAGTSDYNEQFFGPGTRLTVL.

This chain joins TRBV21-1 and TRBJ2-7. TRBV21-1 is shown as a pseudogene. The CDR3 consists of 13 residues. The CDR3, as DNA: TGTGCCAGCAGCGCACCGGGGCCGAGGGAGCAGTACTTC. Amino acids: CASSAPGPREQYF.

V and J are TRBV7-9 and TRBJ1-5; D not certain. The germline V gene encodes CDR1 SEHNR and CDR2 FQNEAQ (reference sequence). The CDR3 has 11 residues. Trimming took 6 bases from V and 11 from J, leaving 11 bases between them. The CDR3 region is CASSQTGAQHF. CDR3 DNA: TGTGCCAGCAGTCAAACTGGGGCCCAGCATTTT. The full variable domain, completed using reference TRBV7-9 and TRBJ1-5, is DTGVSQNPRHKITKRGQNVTFRCDPISEHNRLYWYRQTLGQGPEFLTYFQNEAQLEKSRLLSDRFSAERPKGSFSTLEIQRTEQGDSAMYLCASSQTGAQHFGDGTRLSIL.